The rows below give T cell receptor beta chains drawn from one sample of a study of blood T cell repertoires in COVID-19. Clones were sequenced by immunoSEQ multiplex PCR, and TCRdb holds only the in-frame ones, with some missing. Of roughly 140,000 clones in the sample, 65% to 90% were seen once. Sequencing was done on a sample of peripheral blood. Every receptor here comes from a man aged 45 to 65 with acute or convalescent COVID-19. The CDR3 runs from the conserved cysteine through the conserved F or W. A D gene is named only where the DNA matches it firmly. Clone size is not always given. Where it is, it says once, few, many or a class for expanded clones.

J | D | V | size | CDR3 | DNA
TRBJ1-5 | NA | TRBV6-5 | NA | CASRAPNQPQHF | TGTGCCAGCAGGGCTCCAAATCAGCCCCAGCATTTT
TRBJ2-7 | NA | TRBV2 | NA | CASSEGGTLSYEQYF | TGTGCCAGCAGTGAGGGAGGGACACTCTCCTACGAGCAGTACTTC
TRBJ2-7 | TRBD1 | TRBV7-2 | NA | CASSLGTASYEQYF | TGTGCCAGCAGCCTCGGGACAGCCTCCTACGAGCAGTACTTC
TRBJ1-1 | NA | TRBV11-3 | NA | CASSGSRVWNTEAFF | TGTGCCAGCAGCGGCAGCAGGGTATGGAACACTGAAGCTTTCTTT
TRBJ2-1 | TRBD2 | TRBV4-2 | NA | CASSQAGGYEQFF | TGTGCCAGCAGCCAAGCGGGGGGGTATGAGCAGTTCTTC
TRBJ2-5 | NA | TRBV4-1 | once | CASSQERQEETQYF | TGCGCCAGCAGCCAAGAGAGACAGGAAGAGACCCAGTACTTC
TRBJ2-1 | TRBD2 | TRBV5-1 | once | CASSLVGSGGLYEQFF | TGCGCCAGCAGCTTGGTTGGTAGCGGGGGGTTGTATGAGCAGTTCTTC
TRBJ2-1 | TRBD1 | TRBV19 | NA | CASKTGGSYNEQFF | TGTGCCAGTAAAACAGGGGGCTCCTACAATGAGCAGTTCTTC
TRBJ2-2 | TRBD1 | TRBV5-4 | NA | CASRWDRDTGELFF | TGTGCCAGCAGATGGGACAGGGACACCGGGGAGCTGTTTTTT
TRBJ1-5 | NA | TRBV2 | NA | CASKSGTNSNQPQHF | TGTGCCAGCAAATCCGGGACAAACTCCAATCAGCCCCAGCATTTT
TRBJ1-5 | TRBD1 | TRBV2 | NA | CASRPRATGGAGQPQHF | TGTGCCAGCAGGCCCCGGGCGACAGGGGGCGCGGGTCAGCCCCAGCATTTT
TRBJ1-1 | NA | TRBV10-3 | NA | CAISESVRAGGEAFF | TGTGCCATCAGTGAGTCTGTAAGAGCGGGGGGTGAAGCTTTCTTT
TRBJ2-2 | NA | TRBV7-3 | once | CASSLQGSNTGELFF | TGTGCCAGCAGCTTACAGGGCTCGAACACCGGGGAGCTGTTTTTT
TRBJ2-7 | TRBD1 | TRBV18 | NA | CASSPKDRVLNTEQYF | TGTGCCAGCTCACCGAAAGACAGGGTACTAAATACGGAGCAGTACTTC
TRBJ2-6 | NA | TRBV5-1 | NA | CASSLPGQGGSGANVLTF | TGCGCCAGCAGCTTACCGGGACAAGGAGGATCCGGGGCCAACGTCCTGACTTTC
TRBJ2-7 | NA | TRBV10-1 | NA | CASTFGGSYEQYF | TGCGCCAGCACCTTTGGGGGGTCCTACGAGCAGTACTTC
TRBJ1-2 | TRBD1 | TRBV5-1 | NA | CASSLTGEYGYTF | TGCGCCAGCAGTTTGACAGGGGAGTATGGCTACACCTTC
TRBJ2-5 | NA | TRBV5-6 | NA | CASSAGLSEETQYF | TGTGCCAGCAGCGCCGGACTTAGTGAAGAGACCCAGTACTTC
TRBJ2-3 | NA | TRBV5-6 | NA | CASSRGLSDTQYF | TGTGCCAGCAGCCGAGGACTGTCAGATACGCAGTATTTT